What follows is one TCR beta chain and its context. Germline-derived CDR1 and CDR2 are SGHTA and FQGTGA. The CDR3 spans 16 residues. V was pared by 5 bases and J by 8 bases, with 13 bases of the junction left unmatched. This record comes from a study of blood T cell repertoires in COVID-19. Original methodology: From reference gene primer amplification, estimates of nucleated cell counts were derived. Generated by immunoSEQ multiplex PCR, the TCRdb table keeps only in-frame clones and is missing some. V and J calls and clone size are given by that table; D and trimming were obtained from the DNA. Among 240,000 or so clones, roughly 81% were seen once, and the ten largest hold around 7.5%.

This chain joins TRBV7-3 and TRBJ2-1; 9 nucleotides agree with TRBD2. The source of this sequence is a woman older than 75 with COVID-19, enrolled during active disease. Input material: peripheral blood. As DNA, the CDR3 is TGTGCCAGCAGCCCCACTTGGGCTAGCGGGAAGGATGAGCAGTTCTTC. It yields the protein CASSPTWASGKDEQFF.